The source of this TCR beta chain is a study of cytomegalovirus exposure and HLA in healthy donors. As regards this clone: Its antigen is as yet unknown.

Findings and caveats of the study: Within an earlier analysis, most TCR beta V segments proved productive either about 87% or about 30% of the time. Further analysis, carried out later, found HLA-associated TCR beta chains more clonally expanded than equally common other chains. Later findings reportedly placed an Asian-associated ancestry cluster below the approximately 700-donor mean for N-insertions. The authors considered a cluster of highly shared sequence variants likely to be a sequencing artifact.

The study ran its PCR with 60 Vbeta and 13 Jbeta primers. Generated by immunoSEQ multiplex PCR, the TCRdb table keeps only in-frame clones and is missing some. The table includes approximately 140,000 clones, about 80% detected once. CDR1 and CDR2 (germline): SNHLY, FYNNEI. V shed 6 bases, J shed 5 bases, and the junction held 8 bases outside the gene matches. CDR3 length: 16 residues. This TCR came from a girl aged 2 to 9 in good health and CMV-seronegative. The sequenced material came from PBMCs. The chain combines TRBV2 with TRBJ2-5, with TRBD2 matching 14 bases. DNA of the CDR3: TGTGCCAGCAGAGGGACTAGCGGGAGACGACGGGAGACCCAGTACTTC. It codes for CASRGTSGRRRETQYF.